Listed below are T cell receptor beta chains from one sample, sequenced in a study of Graves' ophthalmopathy and Graves' hyperthyroidism. TCRdb ran MiXCR on the multiplex PCR reads and lists one entry per CDR3 protein. This table holds some 350,000 distinct CDR3 sequences, about 15% found once. The source material was peripheral blood. The receptor set was obtained from an adult woman with stable Graves' hyperthyroidism. CDR3s include the opening cysteine and the closing phenylalanine or tryptophan. A D gene is named only where the DNA matches it firmly. Clone size, where shown, is once, few, many, or a class for clones that have expanded.

D	J	size	V	CDR3	DNA
TRBD2	TRBJ2-4	many	TRBV28	CASSLGASGSPRYF	TGTGCCAGCAGTTTAGGGGCTAGCGGGAGCCCCCGGTACTTC
-	TRBJ2-5	-	TRBV2	CASSEPMGEETQYF	TGTGCCAGCAGTGAGCCCATGGGAGAAGAGACCCAGTACTTC
-	TRBJ2-7	many	TRBV2	CASNLAYEQYF	TGTGCCAGCAATCTAGCCTACGAGCAGTACTTC
-	TRBJ1-1	many	TRBV6-5	CASSYSVVSEAFF	TGTGCCAGCAGTTACTCGGTGGTGAGTGAAGCTTTCTTT
-	TRBJ2-3	few	TRBV12-3/TRBV12-4	CASSPYTDTQYF	TGTGCCAGCAGTCCTTACACAGATACGCAGTATTTT
-	TRBJ2-7	few	TRBV5-6	CASSESGNEQYF	TGTGCCAGCAGCGAGAGTGGTAACGAGCAGTACTTC
TRBD1	TRBJ2-6	many	TRBV6-2/TRBV6-3	CASSYQTGHGSGANVLTF	TGTGCCAGCAGTTACCAGACAGGGCATGGATCTGGGGCCAACGTCCTGACTTTC
-	TRBJ1-5	-	TRBV6-5	CASSYIVRDQPQHF	TGTGCCAGCAGTTATATAGTACGGGATCAGCCCCAGCATTTT
-	TRBJ2-7	many	TRBV6-2/TRBV6-3	CASTATGVIAGHYEQYF	TGTGCCAGCACCGCGACAGGGGTAATAGCGGGACACTACGAGCAGTACTTC
TRBD2	TRBJ2-7	many	TRBV27	CASSGHLAGKTSSYEQYF	TGTGCCAGCAGTGGGCATCTAGCGGGAAAAACGAGCTCCTACGAGCAGTACTTC
TRBD1	TRBJ1-1	many	TRBV5-6	CASSLDRGLRGEAFF	TGTGCCAGCAGCTTGGACAGGGGGCTCCGCGGTGAAGCTTTCTTT
TRBD1	TRBJ1-6	-	TRBV11-2	CASSLDRALNSPLHF	TGTGCCAGCAGCTTGGACAGGGCGCTCAATTCACCCCTCCACTTT
-	TRBJ2-7	-	TRBV6-1	CASSVSGAYEQYF	TGTGCCAGCAGTGTTTCGGGAGCTTACGAGCAGTACTTC
-	TRBJ1-6	-	TRBV12-3/TRBV12-4	CASSLAGLNSPLHF	TGTGCCAGCAGTTTAGCGGGGTTAAATTCACCCCTCCACTTT
-	TRBJ1-1	many	TRBV6-5	CASSYSSVGTEAFF	TGTGCCAGCAGTTACTCGAGTGTGGGGACTGAAGCTTTCTTT
TRBD2	TRBJ2-4	-	TRBV7-9	CASRPTSGRWSKNIQYF	TGTGCCAGCCGGCCGACTAGCGGGAGATGGTCCAAAAACATTCAGTACTTC
-	TRBJ1-2	-	TRBV6-2/TRBV6-3	CASSYPSTSRGRNGYTF	TGTGCCAGCAGTTACCCCTCTACGTCGCGGGGGAGGAATGGCTACACCTTC
-	TRBJ1-1	many	TRBV19	CASSNRDSTEAFF	TGTGCCAGTAGTAACCGAGACTCCACTGAAGCTTTCTTT
TRBD2	TRBJ2-7	many	TRBV13	CASSTSPGLVYEQYF	TGTGCCAGCAGCACGTCCCCGGGACTAGTATACGAGCAGTACTTC
TRBD2	TRBJ2-3	-	TRBV5-1	CASRRGTDTQYF	TGCGCCAGCAGGCGGGGGACAGATACGCAGTATTTT